These 13 T cell receptor beta chains share one sample of origin, sequenced in a study of T cell responses to AZD1222 COVID-19 vaccine (dated by TCRdb to about 2021). The intended sense of this specimen's time point label: about 28 days (+/-7) after the second vaccine dose. The intended sense of this specimen's treatment or condition label: meningococcal conjugate vaccine given as trial control. Library preparation used the immunoSEQ multiplex PCR assay. TCRdb carries this immuneACCESS record with in-frame sequences only. Its versions omit some clonotypes, under half of them owing to an unresolved V gene in the studies checked, with the rest unexplained. The sample includes 120,000 to 150,000 clones, with less than 95% observed a single time. The ten largest make up 7.5% of the sample. Here the sequenced sample was peripheral blood, taken 28 days after the second dose of the MenACWY control vaccine. Receptors were obtained from an adult who received the MenACWY meningococcal vaccine as a control.

The chain has TRBV6-6 and TRBJ2-3; D is unclear. Germline-derived CDR1 and CDR2 are MNHNY and SVGAGI (reference sequence). V gave up 0 bases and J gave up 5 bases, with 6 bases separating them. CDR3 length: 13 amino acids. In DNA form, the CDR3 reads TGTGCCAGCAGTTACTCTACGGGAGATACGCAGTATTTT. It is translated as CASSYSTGDTQYF.

This rearrangement joins TRBV18 to TRBJ2-1; 8 bases agree with TRBD2. Germline CDR1 KGHSH, CDR2 LQKENI. The V and J ends lost 3 bases and 7 bases, in that order; junction bases with no gene match: 11. CDR3 length equals 16 residues. The CDR3 DNA is TGTGCCAGCTCACCTTTTTCGGGGGGGGGCCGGAATGAGCAGTTCTTC. Residues: CASSPFSGGGRNEQFF.

This chain uses TRBV5-5 with TRBJ2-7; tentative D call: TRBD1 (5 bases). The V end was cut by 2 bases, the J end by 3 bases, with 18 bases between. There are 16 residues in the CDR3. In germline, CDR1 is SGHKS, CDR2 YYEKEE (reference sequence). CDR3 nucleotides: TGTGCCAGCAGCTTCCTCTCTACGGACATAGACTACGAGCAGTACTTC. Its translation: CASSFLSTDIDYEQYF.

CDR3 protein: CASSFPDSDTQYF. For the CDR3, the DNA is TGTGCCAGCAGTTTCCCAGACTCCGATACGCAGTATTTT. The chain uses TRBV27 and TRBJ2-3; D remains ambiguous. The CDR3 extends over 13 amino acids. Trimming removed 3 bases from V and 6 bases from J, with 10 bases in between. CDR1 and CDR2 from the germline V gene are MNHEY and SMNVEV (reference sequence).

The chain carries TRBV6-5 and TRBJ1-1; D is ambiguous. V lost 0 bases to trimming and J lost 0 bases, with 5 bases between them. Germline V gene data show CDR1 as MNHEY and CDR2 as SVGAGI. The CDR3 runs 14 residues. The CDR3 DNA follows: TGTGCCAGCAGTTACTCGAACGTGAACACTGAAGCTTTCTTT. This sequence encodes CASSYSNVNTEAFF.

The chain recombines TRBV19 with TRBJ1-2; D remains ambiguous. Trimming removed 9 bases from V and 1 base from J, with 21 bases in between. CDR1 is LNHDA and CDR2 is SQIVND in the germline V gene (reference sequence). This CDR3 is 16 amino acids long. This chain's CDR3 is CASNPMKGTFNYGYTF. The CDR3 DNA is TGTGCCAGCAACCCCATGAAGGGAACCTTTAACTATGGCTACACCTTC. The full variable domain, its missing parts supplied by reference TRBV19 and TRBJ1-2, is DGGITQSPKYLFRKEGQNVTLSCEQNLNHDAMYWYRQDPGQGLRLIYYSQIVNDFQKGDIAEGYSVSREKKESFPLTVTSAQKNPTAFYLCASNPMKGTFNYGYTFGSGTRLTVV.

V gene TRBV4-3 combines with J gene TRBJ2-1, with 9 nucleotides matching TRBD2. V shed 0 bases and J 2 bases; nucleotides not matched to a gene: 2. CDR3 length: 16 amino acids. Germline-derived CDR1 and CDR2 are LGHNA and YSLEER. CDR3 in amino acids: CASSQEGGRAYNEQFF. CDR3 nucleotides: TGCGCCAGCAGCCAAGAGGGCGGGAGGGCCTACAATGAGCAGTTCTTC.

In its sample, this clone was seen once. The CDR3 loop is CASSLQGSTSGETQYF. In DNA, the CDR3 is TGTGCCAGCAGCCTACAGGGGTCGACAAGTGGAGAGACCCAGTACTTC. The chain recombines TRBV14 with TRBJ2-5, with 7 bases matching TRBD1. This CDR3 has 16 residues. CDR1 is SGHDN, CDR2 FVKESK, per germline. After removal of 4 bases from V and 4 bases from J, the junction contained 12 bases not matched to a gene.

This clone came up a few times. The chain links TRBV11-2 to TRBJ2-7; 9 bases line up with TRBD1. Germline V gene sequence: CDR1 SGHAT, CDR2 FQNNGV. The CDR3 has 15 amino acids. The V segment lost 3 bases and the J segment 0 bases; nucleotides outside the gene matches: 3. The CDR3 DNA sequence: TGTGCCAGCAGCTTTGGGACAGGGTTCTCCTACGAGCAGTACTTC. Encoded protein: CASSFGTGFSYEQYF.

The genes are TRBV2 and TRBJ1-6; D gene uncertain. V lost 7 bases to trimming and J lost 9 bases, with 7 bases between them. CDR1 and CDR2 from the germline V gene are SNHLY and FYNNEI. This CDR3 is 11 amino acids long. The DNA of the CDR3 is TGTGCCAGCAATTACCTTTCACCCCTCCACTTT. This codes for CASNYLSPLHF.

The chain joins TRBV5-4 to TRBJ2-7; D is possibly TRBD1 (5 bases). CDR3 length: 14 amino acids. V was pared by 0 bases and J by 5 bases, with 12 bases between. Germline V gene data show CDR1 as SGHNT and CDR2 as YYREEE (reference sequence). This CDR3 reads CASSLELGLDEQYF. DNA of the CDR3: TGTGCCAGCAGCTTGGAATTGGGGCTCGACGAGCAGTACTTC.

The chain joins TRBV27 to TRBJ2-7, with D perhaps TRBD2 (5 bases). CDR3 length equals 13 residues. Germline V lookup: CDR1 MNHEY, CDR2 SMNVEV (reference sequence). V lost 6 bases to trimming and J lost 2 bases, with 11 bases between them. Here the CDR3 DNA reads TGTGCCAGCAGCCCTGGGGAGACCTACGAGCAGTACTTC. This sequence encodes CASSPGETYEQYF.

The chain couples TRBV19 to TRBJ2-7; TRBD1 agrees at 12 bases. V lost 2 bases, J lost 7 bases, and 6 bases stayed unmatched. This CDR3 comprises 15 residues. CDR1 is LNHDA and CDR2 is SQIVND in the germline V gene (reference sequence). The CDR3 here is CASSISGTGGPEQYF. CDR3 in DNA: TGTGCCAGTAGTATATCCGGGACAGGGGGCCCGGAGCAGTACTTC.